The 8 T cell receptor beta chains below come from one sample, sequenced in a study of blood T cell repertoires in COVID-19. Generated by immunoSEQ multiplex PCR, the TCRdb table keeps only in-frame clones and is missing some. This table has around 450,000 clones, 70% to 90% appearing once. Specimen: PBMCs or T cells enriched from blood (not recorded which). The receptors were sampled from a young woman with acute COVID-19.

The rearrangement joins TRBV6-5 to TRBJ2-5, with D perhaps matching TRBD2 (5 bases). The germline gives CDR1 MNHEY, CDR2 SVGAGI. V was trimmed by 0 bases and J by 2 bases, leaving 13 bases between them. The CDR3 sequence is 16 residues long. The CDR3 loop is CASSYSRSSGQETQYF. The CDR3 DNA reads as TGTGCCAGCAGTTACTCGAGGTCCTCGGGGCAAGAGACCCAGTACTTC.

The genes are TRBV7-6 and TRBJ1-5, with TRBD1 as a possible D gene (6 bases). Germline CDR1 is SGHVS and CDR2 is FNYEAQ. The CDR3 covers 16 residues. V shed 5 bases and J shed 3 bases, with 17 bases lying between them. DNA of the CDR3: TGTGCCAGCAGCCCCTACAGGGAGTTGGACAATCAGCCCCAGCATTTT. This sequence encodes CASSPYRELDNQPQHF. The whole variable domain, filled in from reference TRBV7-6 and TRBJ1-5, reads GAGVSQSPRYKVTKRGQDVALRCDPISGHVSLYWYRQALGQGPEFLTYFNYEAQQDKSGLPNDRFSAERPEGSISTLTIQRTEQRDSAMYRCASSPYRELDNQPQHFGDGTRLSIL.

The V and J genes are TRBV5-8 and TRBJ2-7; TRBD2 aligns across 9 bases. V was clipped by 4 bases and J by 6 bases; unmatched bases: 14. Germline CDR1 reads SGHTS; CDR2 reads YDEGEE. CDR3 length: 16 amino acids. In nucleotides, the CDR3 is TGTGCCAGCAGCATCCTCCTTATTAGCGGGGGTCGCGAGCAGTACTTC. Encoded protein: CASSILLISGGREQYF.

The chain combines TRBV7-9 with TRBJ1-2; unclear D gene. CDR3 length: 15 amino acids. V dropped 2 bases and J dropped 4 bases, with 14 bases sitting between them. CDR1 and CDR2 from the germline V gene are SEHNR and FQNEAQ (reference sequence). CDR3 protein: CASSLLAGSSYGYTF. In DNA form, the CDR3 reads TGTGCCAGCAGCTTATTGGCAGGATCCTCCTATGGCTACACCTTC.

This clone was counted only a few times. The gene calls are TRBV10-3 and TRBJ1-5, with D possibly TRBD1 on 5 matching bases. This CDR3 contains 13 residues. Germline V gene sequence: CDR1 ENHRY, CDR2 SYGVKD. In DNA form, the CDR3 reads TGTGCATCATCCAGGGATAGCAATCAGCCCCAGCATTTT. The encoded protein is CASSRDSNQPQHF.

The CDR3 nucleotides read TGTGCCAGCAGCTTTGGGGGGGTGTACAATTCACCCCTCCACTTT. It is translated as CASSFGGVYNSPLHF. The chain uses TRBV7-9 and TRBJ1-6; TRBD1 might be the D (5 bases). V shed 3 bases and J shed 7 bases, with 13 bases lying between them. Germline V lookup: CDR1 SEHNR, CDR2 FQNEAQ (reference sequence). The length of the CDR3 is 15 residues.

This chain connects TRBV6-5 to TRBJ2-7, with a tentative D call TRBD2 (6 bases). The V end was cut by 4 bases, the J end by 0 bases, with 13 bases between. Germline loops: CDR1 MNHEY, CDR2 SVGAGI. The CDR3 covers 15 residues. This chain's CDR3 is CASSSEGTYSYEQYF. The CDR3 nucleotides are TGTGCCAGCAGTTCGGAGGGGACCTACTCCTACGAGCAGTACTTC.

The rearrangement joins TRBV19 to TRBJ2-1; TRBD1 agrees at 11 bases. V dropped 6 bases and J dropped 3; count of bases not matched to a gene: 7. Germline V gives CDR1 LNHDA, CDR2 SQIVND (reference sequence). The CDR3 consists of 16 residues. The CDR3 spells CASSGGQGAFYNEQFF. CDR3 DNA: TGTGCCAGTAGCGGAGGACAGGGGGCCTTCTACAATGAGCAGTTCTTC.